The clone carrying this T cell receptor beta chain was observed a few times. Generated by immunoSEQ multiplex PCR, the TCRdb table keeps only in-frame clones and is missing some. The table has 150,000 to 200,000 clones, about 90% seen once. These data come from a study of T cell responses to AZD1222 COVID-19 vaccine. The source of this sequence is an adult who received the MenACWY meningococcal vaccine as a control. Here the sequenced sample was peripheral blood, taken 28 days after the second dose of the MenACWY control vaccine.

The chain's CDR3 is CASSPSSTAGQANQPQHF. The DNA of the CDR3 is TGTGCCAGTAGTCCAAGTTCAACGGCGGGACAGGCCAATCAGCCCCAGCATTTT. The chain is built from TRBV19 and TRBJ1-5; 8 positions match TRBD1. The length of the CDR3 is 18 residues. The V gene's germline CDR1 is LNHDA and CDR2 SQIVND (reference sequence). J lost 3 bases, V lost 5 bases, and 15 bases had no gene match.